A single sample gave rise to the 26 T cell receptor beta chains below, sequenced in a study of blood T cell repertoires in COVID-19. Only in-frame clones appear in the TCRdb table, and some are missing; sequencing was by immunoSEQ multiplex PCR. The sample has more than 150,000 clones, roughly 89% seen once. The sequenced sample consisted of peripheral blood. These TCRs come from a woman between 65 and 79 years old with COVID-19, enrolled during active disease.

V is TRBV27 and J is TRBJ2-3; 7 bases are shared with TRBD2. Germline values: CDR1 MNHEY, CDR2 SMNVEV (reference sequence). The CDR3 loop spans 14 amino acids. V was clipped by 2 bases and J by 3 bases; unmatched bases: 2. CDR3 sequence reads: CASSLLGRTDTQYF. CDR3 nucleotide sequence: TGTGCCAGCAGTTTACTCGGGAGGACAGATACGCAGTATTTT.

The rearrangement uses TRBV10-3 and TRBJ1-2; no clear D. Germline values: CDR1 ENHRY, CDR2 SYGVKD. Trimming stripped 5 bases from V and 4 bases from J, with 17 bases between. This CDR3 has 15 amino acids. CDR3 residues: CAISQEVTTIYGYTF. CDR3 DNA: TGTGCCATCAGTCAAGAGGTCACTACGATCTATGGCTACACCTTC.

In nucleotides, the CDR3 is TGTGCCAGCAGTGAAGACCGACTAGCGGGAGTTAACGAGCAGTACTTC. As protein: CASSEDRLAGVNEQYF. The rearrangement links TRBV2 to TRBJ2-7; 12 bases align to TRBD2. V was clipped by 1 base and J by 5 bases; unmatched bases: 6. The germline V gene encodes CDR1 SNHLY and CDR2 FYNNEI. There are 16 residues in the CDR3.

The chain carries TRBV5-6 and TRBJ1-2; D is unclear. In germline, CDR1 is SGHDT, CDR2 YYEEEE. V was pared by 0 bases and J by 8 bases, with 14 bases between. There are 14 residues in the CDR3. CDR3 DNA: TGTGCCAGCAGCTTGGCTAGAGGGAAAGGCGGCTACACCTTC. Its protein product is CASSLARGKGGYTF.

The chain is built from TRBV13 and TRBJ2-7; TRBD2 agrees at 12 bases. CDR1 and CDR2 from the germline V gene are PRHDT and FYEKMQ (reference sequence). The J segment lost 0 bases and the V segment lost 1 base, leaving 13 bases of the junction unmatched. The CDR3 is 20 amino acids. DNA for the CDR3: TGTGCCAGCAGCTTAGAGGCGACTAGCGGGAGATGGGGAAGCTCCTACGAGCAGTACTTC. It encodes CASSLEATSGRWGSSYEQYF.

V is TRBV5-1 and J is TRBJ2-1, with 11 bases lining up with TRBD2. Germline-derived CDR1 and CDR2 are SGHRS and YFSETQ. Losses at the gene ends were 4 bases for V and 3 bases for J; bases not matched to a gene: 3. CDR3 length equals 15 residues. CDR3 coding DNA: TGCGCCAGCAGCCTAGCGGGAGGAAACTACAATGAGCAGTTCTTC. Residues: CASSLAGGNYNEQFF.

The chain is built from TRBV7-2 and TRBJ2-7, with TRBD2 matching 7 bases. Trimming removed 0 bases from V and 3 bases from J; junction bases left unmatched: 11. CDR3 length equals 17 residues. CDR1 is SGHTA and CDR2 is FQGNSA in the germline V gene. CDR3 in amino acids: CASSLAASGRRVYEQYF. Written as DNA, the CDR3 is TGTGCCAGCAGCTTAGCTGCTAGCGGAAGGAGGGTCTACGAGCAGTACTTC.

The chain links TRBV28 to TRBJ2-3; 9 positions match TRBD1. Germline V gene sequence: CDR1 MDHEN, CDR2 SYDVKM. CDR3 size: 17 residues. V lost 8 bases, J lost 0 bases, and 12 bases stayed unmatched. This CDR3 reads CASFSGQGITSTDTQYF. DNA for the CDR3: TGTGCCAGCTTTTCGGGACAGGGCATTACTAGCACAGATACGCAGTATTTT.

The J gene is TRBJ1-1, the V gene TRBV19, with D perhaps TRBD1 (6 bases). The germline V gene has CDR1 LNHDA and CDR2 SQIVND (reference sequence). The CDR3 length is 12 residues. V lost 7 bases, J lost 9 bases, and 15 bases lay in between. CDR3 sequence: CASTRPGQKAFF. The CDR3 nucleotides read TGTGCCAGTACCCGGCCGGGACAAAAAGCTTTCTTT.

V usage is TRBV3-1 (or the pseudogene TRBV3-2) and J usage is TRBJ1-1; D is perhaps TRBD1 (5 bases). CDR1 LGHDT and CDR2 YNNKEL come from the germline V gene (reference sequence). Trimming stripped 3 bases from V and 7 bases from J, with 12 bases between. The CDR3 runs to 13 residues. The CDR3, as DNA: TGTGCCAGCAGCCATGTTGGGGCTATTGAAGCTTTCTTT. This translates into CASSHVGAIEAFF.

The chain carries TRBV15 and TRBJ2-1, with D possibly matching TRBD2 (6 bases). CDR3 length: 16 amino acids. Germline V lookup: CDR1 LNHNV, CDR2 YYDKDF (reference sequence). Trimming removed 0 bases at V and 10 bases at J, with 19 bases between. CDR3 DNA sequence: TGTGCCACCAGCAGAGATCGCGGGGAGAGGGGACCCGAGCAGTTCTTC. It translates to CATSRDRGERGPEQFF.

The genes are TRBV11-1 and TRBJ1-2; a possible D gene is TRBD1 (5 bases). CDR1 and CDR2 (germline): SGHAT, FQDESV (reference sequence). The germline V and J ends were trimmed by 5 bases and 4 bases, with 11 bases remaining between them. CDR3 length: 13 amino acids. CDR3 amino acids: CASSAAGVYGYTF. The DNA of the CDR3 is TGTGCCAGCAGCGCGGCGGGGGTCTATGGCTACACCTTC.

V and J are TRBV7-9 and TRBJ1-5, with D maybe TRBD1 (5 bases). V shed 1 base and J shed 6 bases, with 10 bases lying between them. Germline V CDR1 and CDR2: SEHNR, FQNEAQ (reference sequence). The CDR3 runs 14 residues. The CDR3 spells CASSLVGRGQPQHF. For the CDR3, the DNA is TGTGCCAGCAGCTTAGTTGGGAGGGGTCAGCCCCAGCATTTT.

The V and J genes are TRBV24-1 and TRBJ1-2, with D perhaps matching TRBD1 (5 bases). CDR3 length: 14 amino acids. Germline V gives CDR1 KGHDR, CDR2 SFDVKD. The germline V and J ends were trimmed by 0 bases and 4 bases, with 8 bases remaining between them. In DNA, the CDR3 is TGTGCCACCAGTGATTTGCAGGGCTTCTATGGCTACACCTTC. Translation gives CATSDLQGFYGYTF.

Only one count was recorded for this clone. The rearrangement uses TRBV5-4 and TRBJ2-2, with 8 nucleotides matching TRBD1. V was pared by 2 bases and J by 4 bases, with 7 bases of the junction left unmatched. The CDR3 length is 16 residues. CDR1 is SGHNT, CDR2 YYREEE, per germline (reference sequence). The CDR3, as DNA: TGTGCCAGCAGCTTTGAGGACAGGGACCCCACCGGGGAGCTGTTTTTT. Its protein is CASSFEDRDPTGELFF.

The genes are TRBV5-1 and TRBJ2-5; 8 bases are shared with TRBD1. In germline, CDR1 is SGHRS, CDR2 YFSETQ. The CDR3 consists of 14 residues. The J segment lost 5 bases and the V segment lost 3 bases, leaving 6 bases of the junction unmatched. The CDR3 DNA sequence: TGCGCCAGCAGCTCTCTGACAGGGGAGGAGACCCAGTACTTC. This encodes CASSSLTGEETQYF.

The V and J genes are TRBV12-3 or TRBV12-4 and TRBJ1-1, with TRBD1 identical over 7 bases. CDR3 length equals 11 residues. V lost 6 bases, J lost 9 bases, and 4 bases stayed unmatched. CDR3 residues: CASSWDSKAFF. The CDR3 region has the DNA TGTGCCAGCAGCTGGGACAGTAAAGCTTTCTTT.

The chain couples TRBV4-2 to TRBJ1-1, with 7 positions matching TRBD1. V lost 3 bases and J lost 3; bases outside the gene matches: 10. Germline V gene data show CDR1 as LGHNA and CDR2 as YNFKEQ. The CDR3 is 16 residues long. For the CDR3, the DNA is TGTGCCAGCAGCCACCCAGGGGCAGGGGGATACACTGAAGCTTTCTTT. It is translated as CASSHPGAGGYTEAFF.

J is TRBJ1-4 and V is TRBV21-1. TRBV21-1 is a recognized pseudogene. CDR3 length: 15 residues. The CDR3, as DNA: TGTGCCAGCAGCACCCGAGTGGGAGCAAATGAAAAACTGTTTTTT. Residues: CASSTRVGANEKLFF.

This chain connects TRBV19 to TRBJ1-1, with D possibly TRBD1 on 6 matching bases. The CDR3 spans 15 residues. The germline V gene has CDR1 LNHDA and CDR2 SQIVND (reference sequence). V was shortened by 1 base and J by 5 bases, with 14 bases between the two germline ends. The CDR3 is CASSIGRGPGTEAFF. DNA of the CDR3: TGTGCCAGTAGTATAGGGCGGGGGCCGGGTACTGAAGCTTTCTTT.

To note about this clone: The sample has other DNA sequences that encode this CDR3 too. The rearrangement links TRBV19 to TRBJ1-5; 8 bases are a match to TRBD1. V trimming: 4 bases; J trimming: 2 bases; junction bases outside the gene matches: 1. The CDR3 is made up of 14 amino acids. CDR1 is LNHDA and CDR2 is SQIVND in the germline V gene (reference sequence). CDR3: CASSKGQGNQPQHF. The DNA of the CDR3 is TGTGCCAGTAGTAAGGGACAGGGCAATCAGCCCCAGCATTTT.

This clone was recorded only once. The V gene is TRBV4-2, the J gene TRBJ2-7, with 9 bases matching TRBD1. The trim removed 1 base at V and 3 bases at J, leaving 10 bases unmatched. There are 17 residues in the CDR3. Germline V gives CDR1 LGHNA, CDR2 YNFKEQ. The CDR3 DNA sequence: TGTGCCAGCAGCCAAGTCCTCTTCCGGGACAGGGTCTACGAGCAGTACTTC. Its protein is CASSQVLFRDRVYEQYF.

This clone has just one count. The chain combines TRBV12-3 or TRBV12-4 with TRBJ1-2; the match to TRBD1 covers 7 bases. The V segment lost 6 bases and the J segment 6 bases; nucleotides outside the gene matches: 7. This CDR3 is built from 13 residues. CDR3 sequence (DNA): TGTGCCAGCAGCCGCGACAGGGTGGATGGCTACACCTTC. Its protein is CASSRDRVDGYTF.

V is TRBV5-1 and J is TRBJ2-7, with 7 bases lining up with TRBD1. This CDR3 has 17 residues. Per germline, CDR1 SGHRS and CDR2 YFSETQ. Trimming took 1 base from V and 4 from J; bases not matched to a gene: 14. CDR3 bases: TGCGCCAGCAGCTTGCCCTCGACAGGGCTTACTACGTACGAGCAGTACTTC. It codes for CASSLPSTGLTTYEQYF.

This clone was detected once. The J gene is TRBJ2-7, the V gene TRBV27, with D tentatively TRBD2 (6 bases). The germline V gene encodes CDR1 MNHEY and CDR2 SMNVEV (reference sequence). The V end was cut by 7 bases, the J end by 0 bases, with 19 bases between. The CDR3 has 16 residues. The CDR3 loop is CASKLEGGDSSYEQYF. Here the CDR3 DNA reads TGTGCCAGCAAGTTGGAGGGTGGAGACAGCTCCTACGAGCAGTACTTC.

The V and J genes are TRBV7-2 and TRBJ1-5; possibly TRBD1 for D (6 bases). The V gene lost 1 base and the J gene lost 3 bases, with 7 bases spanning the gap. The CDR3 has 14 residues. CDR1 and CDR2 from the germline V gene are SGHTA and FQGNSA. In DNA form, the CDR3 reads TGTGCCAGCAGCTTAGGACAGGCCAATCAGCCCCAGCATTTT. Its translation: CASSLGQANQPQHF.